Below, 22 T cell receptor beta chains from the same sample are listed, as sequenced in a study of shared T cell receptors in the human thymus. The data were produced by immunoSEQ multiplex PCR, yet TCRdb's version contains in-frame clones alone and is incomplete. The top ten hold 0.0095% to 0.013% of the sample, which has 500,000 to 750,000 clones, 70% to 90% seen once. These data were also reused for a study on human thymus T cells.

Specimen: thymocytes. These receptors were obtained from a boy younger than two with a congenital heart defect.

The chain links TRBV6-6 to TRBJ2-3, with D perhaps matching TRBD1 (5 bases). CDR1 MNHNY and CDR2 SVGAGI come from the germline V gene (reference sequence). There are 14 residues in the CDR3. Between the trimmed V and J ends, which lost 4 bases and 0 bases, there was a span of 8 bases. The CDR3 nucleotides read TGTGCCAGCAGTTTGACAGCTAGCACAGATACGCAGTATTTT. Its translation: CASSLTASTDTQYF.

The chain recombines TRBV28 with TRBJ2-4; D is undetermined. V was pared by 4 bases and J by 0 bases, with 13 bases between. Germline V gene lookup returns CDR1 MDHEN and CDR2 SYDVKM. The CDR3 runs 16 residues. The CDR3 reads CASSWPTNLAKNIQYF. Here the CDR3 DNA reads TGTGCCAGCAGTTGGCCGACAAACCTAGCCAAAAACATTCAGTACTTC.

V is TRBV27 and J is TRBJ2-7; 13 positions agree with TRBD2. The CDR3 is made up of 18 amino acids. Germline lookup yields CDR1 MNHEY and CDR2 SMNVEV (reference sequence). V lost 5 bases and J lost 2; bases outside the gene matches: 12. The CDR3 sequence: CASSPSLGGLAGAYEQYF. The DNA of the CDR3 is TGTGCCAGCAGTCCCAGTCTAGGAGGACTAGCGGGAGCCTACGAGCAGTACTTC.

The CDR3 loop is CAWSVSVVAKNIQYF. The CDR3 DNA reads as TGTGCCTGGAGTGTTAGCGTGGTAGCCAAAAACATTCAGTACTTC. V is TRBV30 and J is TRBJ2-4; possible D gene TRBD2, 5 bases. The CDR3 consists of 15 residues. With 0 bases removed from V and 0 bases from J, the gap between germline ends came to 9 bases. The germline CDR1 and CDR2 sequences are GTSNPN and SVGIG (reference sequence).

V and J are TRBV11-2 and TRBJ1-2, with D possibly TRBD1 on 6 matching bases. The germline V gene has CDR1 SGHAT and CDR2 FQNNGV. The CDR3 is made up of 12 amino acids. Trimming stripped 1 base from V and 8 bases from J, with 8 bases between. DNA of the CDR3: TGTGCCAGCAGCTTAGGGGGGCCCGGCTACACCTTC. This codes for CASSLGGPGYTF.

The gene calls are TRBV6-1 and TRBJ2-3, with TRBD2 matching 9 bases. The ends lost 8 bases at V and 5 bases at J; junction bases unmatched: 8. This CDR3 is built from 14 residues. CDR1 is MNHNS and CDR2 is SASEGT in the germline V gene. The CDR3 nucleotides are TGTGCCAGCGGAGTAGCGGGAGTGGGAGATACGCAGTATTTT. Amino acids: CASGVAGVGDTQYF.

This chain uses TRBV4-3 with TRBJ1-2; D is perhaps TRBD1 (6 bases). This CDR3 has 13 residues. Looked up from germline, CDR1 is LGHNA and CDR2 is YSLEER. Trimming stripped 0 bases from V and 8 bases from J, with 10 bases between. CDR3 sequence: CASSQETGFGYTF. The CDR3 DNA is TGCGCCAGCAGCCAAGAAACAGGGTTCGGCTACACCTTC.

The chain employs TRBV10-3 and TRBJ2-7, with 9 bases matching TRBD1. In germline, CDR1 is ENHRY, CDR2 SYGVKD. The CDR3 totals 15 residues. The ends lost 6 bases at V and 2 bases at J; junction bases unmatched: 8. The CDR3, as DNA: TGTGCCATCAGCCCCTCGACAGGGGGTGCCTACGAGCAGTACTTC. This sequence encodes CAISPSTGGAYEQYF.

The J gene is TRBJ1-3, the V gene TRBV2; the D is unclear. From germline, CDR1 is SNHLY and CDR2 FYNNEI. The CDR3 spans 15 residues. The V gene lost 0 bases and the J gene lost 3 bases, with 9 bases spanning the gap. CDR3 nucleotides: TGTGCCAGCAGTGAAGCCTCAGGAGGTGGAAACACCATATATTTT. Its translation: CASSEASGGGNTIYF.

The chain joins TRBV4-3 to TRBJ2-6; D may be TRBD2 (6 bases). Germline CDR1 is LGHNA and CDR2 is YSLEER. V dropped 0 bases and J dropped 1 base, with 10 bases sitting between them. CDR3 size: 17 residues. CDR3 bases: TGCGCCAGCAGCCAAGATAGGAGGGATTCTGGGGCCAACGTCCTGACTTTC. It yields the protein CASSQDRRDSGANVLTF.

CDR3 sequence reads: CASSLKSRQRDLSTDTQYF. The CDR3 nucleotides read TGTGCCAGCAGCTTGAAGTCGAGGCAGCGGGACTTAAGCACAGATACGCAGTATTTT. The chain recombines TRBV5-4 with TRBJ2-3; 7 bases line up with TRBD2. The V segment lost 1 base and the J segment 0 bases; nucleotides outside the gene matches: 14. CDR1 SGHNT and CDR2 YYREEE come from the germline V gene (reference sequence). CDR3 length: 19 amino acids.

This rearrangement joins TRBV30 to TRBJ2-4; no firm D call. The V gene lost 1 base and the J gene lost 1 base, with 11 bases spanning the gap. CDR3 length equals 15 residues. The germline gives CDR1 GTSNPN, CDR2 SVGIG (reference sequence). The CDR3: CAWSDPPRAKNIQYF. For the CDR3, the DNA is TGTGCCTGGAGTGACCCCCCGAGGGCCAAAAACATTCAGTACTTC.

This chain links TRBV5-1 with TRBJ2-3, with a weak D call TRBD2 (7 bases). CDR3 length: 15 amino acids. Germline V CDR1 and CDR2: SGHRS, YFSETQ. Trimming pared 0 bases from V and 5 bases from J, leaving 13 bases between. The CDR3 protein is CASSLVRGAKDTQYF. In DNA, the CDR3 is TGCGCCAGCAGCTTGGTTCGGGGGGCCAAAGATACGCAGTATTTT.

V and J are TRBV29-1 and TRBJ2-3, with D tentatively TRBD1 (5 bases). The CDR3 sequence is 15 residues long. The V and J ends lost 7 bases and 1 base respectively, with 18 bases between them. In germline, CDR1 is SQVTM, CDR2 ANQGSEA. Written as DNA, the CDR3 is TGCAGCGCTGTATATAGGGGTGAGGGCACAGATACGCAGTATTTT. This sequence encodes CSAVYRGEGTDTQYF.

The chain combines TRBV10-3 with TRBJ2-7, with TRBD1 matching 7 bases. Germline trimming cut 5 bases from V and 3 bases from J; bases unmatched to any gene: 4. CDR1 and CDR2 (germline): ENHRY, SYGVKD. CDR3 length equals 13 residues. The DNA for the CDR3 is TGTGCCATCAGTCCAGGGGGTTGCTACGAGCAGTACTTC. It encodes CAISPGGCYEQYF.

The J gene is TRBJ2-7, the V gene TRBV7-2, with 11 bases lining up with TRBD2. CDR1 is SGHTA and CDR2 is FQGNSA in the germline V gene. The CDR3 spans 15 residues. V lost 5 bases to trimming and J lost 2 bases; unmatched junction nucleotides: 5. Here the CDR3 DNA reads TGTGCCAGCAGCCCGGGGACTAGCGGAACCTACGAGCAGTACTTC. Translation: CASSPGTSGTYEQYF.

Worth noting for this clone: An end of the junction differs from the germline gene, which may be a read error. The chain is built from TRBV6-1 and TRBJ2-1; perhaps TRBD1 as D (5 bases). This CDR3 has 12 amino acids. The germline V gene has CDR1 MNHNS and CDR2 SASEGT. CDR3 DNA: TGTGCCAGCTGTGACAGTTACAATGAGCAGTTCTTC. This sequence encodes CASCDSYNEQFF.

V is TRBV11-3 and J is TRBJ1-1, with D uncertain. This CDR3 is built from 11 residues. Between the trimmed V and J ends, which lost 3 bases and 8 bases, there was a span of 7 bases. CDR1 is SGHNT and CDR2 is YENEEA in the germline V gene. In DNA form, the CDR3 reads TGTGCCAGCAGCTTCAGTAAAGAAGCTTTCTTT. This sequence encodes CASSFSKEAFF.

The chain joins TRBV18 to TRBJ2-2; D remains unclear. Trimming shortened V by 8 bases and J by 5 bases, and 9 bases separated the two germline ends. CDR3 length equals 12 residues. The germline CDR1 and CDR2 sequences are KGHSH and LQKENI. The CDR3 loop is CASPCLTGELFF. In DNA form, the CDR3 reads TGTGCCAGCCCATGCCTAACCGGGGAGCTGTTTTTT.

The V gene is TRBV19, the J gene TRBJ1-1, with 8 bases matching TRBD1. The length of the CDR3 is 14 residues. In germline, CDR1 is LNHDA, CDR2 SQIVND (reference sequence). The trim removed 6 bases at V and 1 base at J, leaving 4 bases unmatched. Written as DNA, the CDR3 is TGTGCCAGTAGGAAGGGGACAGGGAACACTGAAGCTTTCTTT. This encodes CASRKGTGNTEAFF.

This rearrangement joins TRBV5-1 to TRBJ2-4; perhaps TRBD1 as D (6 bases). CDR3 length equals 20 residues. V shed 4 bases and J shed 0 bases, with 26 bases lying between them. CDR1 and CDR2 (germline): SGHRS, YFSETQ. The CDR3 DNA reads TGCGCCAGCAGCGAGCTCAGGGGTACCGAGAAAGCTCTAGCCAAAAACATTCAGTACTTC. This codes for CASSELRGTEKALAKNIQYF.

The J gene is TRBJ2-5, the V gene TRBV29-1; 7 bases line up with TRBD2. This CDR3 contains 12 residues. After removal of 3 bases from V and 5 bases from J, the junction contained 3 bases not matched to a gene. CDR1 is SQVTM and CDR2 is ANQGSEA in the germline V gene. As DNA, the CDR3 is TGCAGCGTTGATACTAGCGCGGAGACCCAGTACTTC. This gives the protein CSVDTSAETQYF.